A single sample gave rise to the 20 T cell receptor beta chains below, sequenced in a study of cytomegalovirus exposure and HLA in healthy donors. PCR amplification relied on 60 Vbeta primers (plus 13 Jbeta primers). Sequencing was performed with immunoSEQ multiplex PCR; in TCRdb, only in-frame clones are kept and a portion is missing. The profile covers about 170,000 clones, with under 80% appearing a single time and around 3.2% taken by the ten largest. Sequenced sample: PBMCs. The receptors shown here come from a man aged 35 to 55 in good health and CMV-seronegative.

A note on this clone: At one end the junction does not follow the germline gene, possibly because of a read error. This sequence joins TRBV7-9 and TRBJ2-3; D unclear. The germline CDR1 and CDR2 sequences are SEHNR and FQNEAQ (reference sequence). The CDR3 covers 15 residues. The CDR3 DNA reads as TGTTCCAGCAGCTTAGGTCCAGTGAGCACAGATACGCAGTATTTT. Translated: CSSSLGPVSTDTQYF.

The chain is built from TRBV2 and TRBJ1-1; D ambiguous. CDR3 size: 12 residues. Germline CDR1 and CDR2: SNHLY and FYNNEI. V shed 7 bases and J shed 1 base, with 7 bases lying between them. The CDR3 DNA reads as TGTGCCAGCAACGGAGAGAACACTGAAGCTTTCTTT. Amino acids: CASNGENTEAFF. The full variable domain, its missing parts supplied by reference TRBV2 and TRBJ1-1, is EPEVTQTPSHQVTQMGQEVILRCVPISNHLYFYWYRQILGQKVEFLVSFYNNEISEKSEIFDDQFSVERPDGSNFTLKIRSTKLEDSAMYFCASNGENTEAFFGQGTRLTVV.

This clone turned up a few times. The chain links TRBV7-2 to TRBJ2-7, with TRBD2 matching 10 bases. Trimming at V came to 6 bases and at J to 1 base, leaving 6 bases not matched to a gene. CDR3 length: 15 residues. CDR1 and CDR2 from the germline V gene are SGHTA and FQGNSA. CDR3 sequence (DNA): TGTGCCAGCAGTCGGCTAGCGGGGGATTCCTACGAGCAGTACTTC. Residues: CASSRLAGDSYEQYF.

The chain is built from TRBV5-1 and TRBJ2-2; D might be TRBD1 (5 bases). Germline V gives CDR1 SGHRS, CDR2 YFSETQ. Trimming pared 4 bases from V and 4 bases from J, leaving 14 bases between. This CDR3 has 15 amino acids. In nucleotides, the CDR3 is TGCGCCAGCAGCGCGACCTATAGGGGCACCGGGGAGCTGTTTTTT. Protein sequence: CASSATYRGTGELFF.

Worth noting for this clone: The same CDR3 is also encoded by other DNA sequences in this sample. The chain recombines TRBV6-5 with TRBJ1-2; 7 bases match TRBD1. The CDR3 sequence is 13 residues long. Germline CDR1 is MNHEY and CDR2 is SVGAGI. Trimming cost V 5 bases and J 4 bases; bases outside gene matches: 4. The CDR3 coding sequence is TGTGCCAGCAGTCCCCCAGGGGGCTATGGCTACACCTTC. Its translation: CASSPPGGYGYTF.

This clone was seen only a few times. The chain carries TRBV14 and TRBJ2-7, with D uncertain. CDR1 and CDR2 (germline): SGHDN, FVKESK. The V end was cut by 0 bases, the J end by 6 bases, with 9 bases between. This CDR3 contains 13 residues. CDR3 amino acids: CASSQESFGEQYF. The CDR3 coding sequence is TGTGCCAGCAGCCAAGAAAGCTTTGGCGAGCAGTACTTC.

Turning to this clone: At one end, the junction sequence differs from germline, possibly due to a read error. V gene TRBV6-1 combines with J gene TRBJ1-2; D is perhaps TRBD1 (6 bases). There are 14 residues in the CDR3. Germline CDR1 MNHNS, CDR2 SASEGT. CDR3 residues: CASSDLQGPYGHTF. The CDR3 region has the DNA TGTGCCAGCAGTGATCTACAGGGCCCCTATGGCCACACCTTC.

Worth noting for this clone: One end of the junction fails to match germline, which may point to a read error. J is TRBJ1-4 and V is TRBV7-9; 8 nucleotides line up with TRBD1. The CDR3 covers 15 residues. Looked up from germline, CDR1 is SEHNR and CDR2 is FQNEAQ (reference sequence). The CDR3 region is CSSSYSQGAGEKLFF. The CDR3 DNA is TGTTCCAGCAGCTACTCCCAGGGGGCAGGGGAAAAACTGTTTTTT.

This chain connects TRBV6-1 to TRBJ1-2, with D uncertain. V was pared by 1 base and J by 4 bases, with 13 bases between. Germline lookup yields CDR1 MNHNS and CDR2 SASEGT. The CDR3 has 15 residues. The DNA of the CDR3 is TGTGCCAGCAGTGAAGGGTCAGGTTACGGCTATGGCTACACCTTC. This encodes CASSEGSGYGYGYTF.

The V call is TRBV28, the J call TRBJ1-3; 7 nucleotides align to TRBD1. CDR1 and CDR2 from the germline V gene are MDHEN and SYDVKM. The CDR3 runs to 16 residues. V gave up 5 bases and J gave up 0 bases; unmatched junction bases: 7. CDR3: CASSPPTGHSGNTIYF. CDR3 bases: TGTGCCAGCAGTCCACCGACAGGGCACTCTGGAAACACCATATATTTT.

V and J are TRBV9 and TRBJ1-4, with 10 nucleotides matching TRBD1. Germline CDR1 SGDLS, CDR2 YYNGEE. Trimming removed 3 bases from V and 6 bases from J; junction bases left unmatched: 8. The CDR3 has 16 residues. CDR3 region: CASSASTGGAYEKLFF. The CDR3 DNA reads TGTGCCAGCAGCGCATCGACAGGGGGCGCGTATGAAAAACTGTTTTTT.

This clone was detected only a few times. The V call is TRBV6-5, the J call TRBJ2-7; 16 nucleotides line up with TRBD2. This CDR3 contains 14 residues. J gave up 5 bases and V 6 bases, and 1 base lay outside the gene matches. Per the germline V gene, CDR1 is MNHEY and CDR2 is SVGAGI. Here the CDR3 reads CASRGLAGGNEQYF. The CDR3 DNA reads TGTGCCAGCAGGGGACTAGCGGGGGGGAACGAGCAGTACTTC.

This clone has more than one count but fewer than ten. The identical CDR3 is also encoded by other nucleotide sequences in the sample. The gene calls are TRBV5-1 and TRBJ2-3; 7 bases line up with TRBD1. V shed 2 bases, J shed 6 bases, and the junction held 6 bases outside the gene matches. There are 14 residues in the CDR3. The germline CDR1 and CDR2 sequences are SGHRS and YFSETQ. The CDR3 DNA reads as TGCGCCAGCAGCTTCAACAGGGGACGGGATACGCAGTATTTT. Translating gives CASSFNRGRDTQYF.

V is TRBV19 and J is TRBJ1-1; no clear D. V was shortened by 7 bases and J by 1 base, with 10 bases between the two germline ends. The CDR3 runs to 13 residues. Germline CDR1 reads LNHDA; CDR2 reads SQIVND (reference sequence). The CDR3 loop reads CASIRGGNTEAFF. CDR3 nucleotides: TGTGCCAGTATTCGGGGAGGGAACACTGAAGCTTTCTTT.

J is TRBJ1-2 and V is TRBV29-1; possible D gene TRBD1, 5 bases. Germline CDR1 reads SQVTM; CDR2 reads ANQGSEA. The CDR3 totals 12 residues. Trimming cost V 0 bases and J 13 bases, with 15 bases left between them. DNA for the CDR3: TGCAGCGTTGAAGATTCCCGACAGCTATTCACCTTC. It encodes CSVEDSRQLFTF.

Remarks on this clone: The limits of the CDR3 on the DNA are not certain, so only TCRdb's listed CDR3 is given. The CDR3 here is CASSVGTGTASF. V gene TRBV9 combines with J gene TRBJ1-1; the D segment call TRBD1 is taken from the table without a DNA check. The CDR3 is 12 residues long, counting both termini. Looked up from germline, CDR1 is SGDLS and CDR2 is YYNGEE.

The rearrangement links TRBV5-4 to TRBJ2-4, with 14 bases lining up with TRBD2. This CDR3 is 19 amino acids long. Germline V gives CDR1 SGHNT, CDR2 YYREEE (reference sequence). The V gene end was trimmed by 3 bases and the J gene end by 1 base; junction bases not matched to a gene: 9. The CDR3 sequence: CASSSTGTSGGSAKNIQYF. CDR3 DNA: TGTGCCAGCAGCTCCACCGGGACTAGCGGGGGTAGCGCCAAAAACATTCAGTACTTC.

V and J are TRBV5-1 and TRBJ2-7; 7 bases are shared with TRBD1. From germline, CDR1 is SGHRS and CDR2 YFSETQ. V was clipped by 4 bases and J by 3 bases; unmatched bases: 4. This CDR3 is 13 amino acids long. This CDR3 is CASSAGDSYEQYF. In nucleotides, the CDR3 is TGCGCCAGCAGCGCTGGGGACAGCTACGAGCAGTACTTC.

This chain connects TRBV7-7 to TRBJ2-5; 7 positions match TRBD1. The CDR3 consists of 15 residues. With V trimmed by 1 base and J by 5 bases, 7 bases remained unmatched. Germline lookup yields CDR1 SSHAT and CDR2 FNYEAQ (reference sequence). DNA for the CDR3: TGTGCCAGCAGCTTAGGTGACAGGGTGAGGGAGACCCAGTACTTC. Translation: CASSLGDRVRETQYF.

This clone showed up just a few times. The chain carries TRBV15 and TRBJ2-4; D may be TRBD2 (5 bases). The germline V gene encodes CDR1 LNHNV and CDR2 YYDKDF (reference sequence). V was trimmed by 4 bases and J by 1 base, leaving 20 bases between them. CDR3 length: 18 amino acids. CDR3 DNA sequence: TGTGCCACCAGCACCAACCGGGCTGGAGGAACGGCCAAAAACATTCAGTACTTC. Translating it yields CATSTNRAGGTAKNIQYF.